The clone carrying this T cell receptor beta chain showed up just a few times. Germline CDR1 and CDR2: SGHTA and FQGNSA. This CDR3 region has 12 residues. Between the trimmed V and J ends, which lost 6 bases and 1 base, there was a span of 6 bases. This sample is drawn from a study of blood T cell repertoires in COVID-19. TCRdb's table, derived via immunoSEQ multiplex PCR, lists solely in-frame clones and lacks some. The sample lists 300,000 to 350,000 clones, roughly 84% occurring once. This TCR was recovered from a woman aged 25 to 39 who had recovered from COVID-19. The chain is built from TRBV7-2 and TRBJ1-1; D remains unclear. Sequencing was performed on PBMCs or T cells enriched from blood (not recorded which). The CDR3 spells CASSGGNTEAFF. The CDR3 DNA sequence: TGTGCCAGCAGTGGAGGGAACACTGAAGCTTTCTTT.